Below are 29 T cell receptor beta chains sequenced from a single sample in a study of CD8+CD57+ T cells in acquired aplastic anemia. Genomic DNA was employed as the template in profiling TCR beta VDJ and CDR3. MiXCR, applied by TCRdb to the reads, yields one record per CDR3 protein. The sample holds about 120,000 distinct CDR3 sequences, 45% to 60% seen once. Patients chosen for sequencing had CD8+CD57+ cells that had expanded, as shown by flow cytometry. The sample comprised sorted CD4+, CD8+, or CD8+CD57+ T cells (not recorded which) from PBMCs. Source of these receptors: a human donor with aplastic anemia.

The V gene is TRBV15, the J gene TRBJ2-1; 9 bases are a match to TRBD1. J gave up 4 bases and V 3 bases, and 7 bases lay outside the gene matches. The germline gives CDR1 LNHNV, CDR2 YYDKDF (reference sequence). This CDR3 comprises 16 residues. In nucleotides, the CDR3 is TGTGCCACCAGCAGGGGGGGACAGGGCCAGTACAATGAGCAGTTCTTC. Translation: CATSRGGQGQYNEQFF.

This clonotype has just a few counts. The chain employs TRBV9 and TRBJ1-6; D possibly corresponds to TRBD1 (6 bases). CDR3 length: 15 amino acids. The V gene's germline CDR1 is SGDLS and CDR2 YYNGEE. Deletions cut 0 bases from V and 4 bases from J, with 8 bases between. In DNA, the CDR3 is TGTGCCAGCAGCGTAGAAGGGGGATATAATTCACCCCTCCACTTT. Translating gives CASSVEGGYNSPLHF.

This clonotype was observed a single time. This chain links TRBV13 with TRBJ1-6; D is ambiguous. Germline V gives CDR1 PRHDT, CDR2 FYEKMQ (reference sequence). The CDR3 consists of 15 residues. V was trimmed by 6 bases and J by 2 bases, leaving 11 bases between them. CDR3 residues: CASRIKGAYNSPLHF. DNA for the CDR3: TGTGCCAGCAGGATAAAGGGCGCCTATAATTCACCCCTCCACTTT.

The V gene is TRBV10-3, the J gene TRBJ2-7, with TRBD1 matching over 7 bases. Trimming took 9 bases from V and 0 from J; bases not matched to a gene: 8. There are 14 residues in the CDR3. CDR1 ENHRY and CDR2 SYGVKD come from the germline V gene. CDR3 nucleotide sequence: TGTGCCATTCGGAAGGGACAGAGCTCCTACGAGCAGTACTTC. Translating gives CAIRKGQSSYEQYF.

The V call is TRBV7-2, the J call TRBJ2-7, with 9 bases fitting TRBD1. The junction had 5 bases not matched to a gene; V was cut back by 3 bases and J by 5 bases. The CDR3 runs to 14 residues. Germline V lookup: CDR1 SGHTA, CDR2 FQGNSA. The CDR3: CASSLGDRDDEQYF. The DNA of the CDR3 is TGTGCCAGCAGCTTGGGGGACAGGGACGACGAGCAGTACTTC.

The chain recombines TRBV20-1 with TRBJ1-1; 7 bases fit TRBD1. The V and J ends lost 6 bases and 2 bases, in that order; junction bases with no gene match: 9. The germline V gene has CDR1 DFQATT and CDR2 SNEGSKA (reference sequence). The CDR3 loop spans 14 amino acids. This CDR3 reads CSALYRQGNTEAFF. For the CDR3, the DNA is TGCAGTGCACTTTACAGACAGGGAAACACTGAAGCTTTCTTT.

This clonotype has ten or more counts. V is TRBV12-5 and J is TRBJ2-7; D ambiguous. The CDR3 totals 13 residues. Trimming cost V 1 base and J 1 base, with 5 bases left between them. The germline V gene encodes CDR1 LGHNT and CDR2 FRNRAP. Here the CDR3 DNA reads TGTGCTAGTGGTTTGGCAGATTCCTACGAGCAGTACTTC. Translation gives CASGLADSYEQYF.

This clonotype was observed a handful of times. This sequence joins TRBV24-1 and TRBJ2-3; D ambiguous. Trimming took off 4 bases at V and 5 bases at J, with 9 bases between the two ends. The CDR3 is 13 residues long. Per the germline V gene, CDR1 is KGHDR and CDR2 is SFDVKD. The CDR3 loop reads CATSDPPIDTQYF. The CDR3, as DNA: TGTGCCACCAGTGACCCCCCAATAGATACGCAGTATTTT.

The CDR3 loop is CASSPVAENTGELFF. In DNA form, the CDR3 reads TGCGCCAGCAGCCCGGTAGCGGAGAACACCGGGGAGCTGTTTTTT. The genes are TRBV5-1 and TRBJ2-2; the D gene is possibly TRBD2 (6 bases). V was pared by 4 bases and J by 1 base, with 11 bases between. The CDR3 contains 15 residues. CDR1 and CDR2 from the germline V gene are SGHRS and YFSETQ.

The chain recombines TRBV7-8 with TRBJ1-2; 8 nucleotides line up with TRBD1. The length of the CDR3 is 15 residues. Per the germline V gene, CDR1 is SGHVS and CDR2 is FQNEAQ. The ends lost 5 bases at V and 7 bases at J; junction bases unmatched: 12. CDR3 in DNA: TGTGCCAGCAGCGCTGCCAGGGGGCGATGGGGTGGCTACACCTTC. Translated: CASSAARGRWGGYTF.

The genes are TRBV7-9 and TRBJ2-7; 7 bases map to TRBD1. Germline values: CDR1 SEHNR, CDR2 FQNEAQ (reference sequence). Losses at the gene ends were 4 bases for V and 4 bases for J; bases not matched to a gene: 4. This CDR3 comprises 13 residues. CDR3 region: CASSSRDSYEQYF. The CDR3 DNA reads as TGTGCCAGCAGCTCTAGGGACAGTTACGAGCAGTACTTC.

This clonotype was observed many times. The chain carries TRBV7-9 and TRBJ1-2, with D maybe TRBD1 (5 bases). Trimming took off 5 bases at V and 4 bases at J, with 14 bases between the two ends. Germline V gives CDR1 SEHNR, CDR2 FQNEAQ (reference sequence). The CDR3 covers 14 residues. The chain's CDR3 is CASSTGTEVYGYTF. Here the CDR3 DNA reads TGTGCCAGCAGCACCGGGACGGAAGTCTATGGCTACACCTTC.

The rearrangement links TRBV7-2 to TRBJ2-1; unclear D gene. CDR1 SGHTA and CDR2 FQGNSA come from the germline V gene. The CDR3 totals 12 residues. V was clipped by 1 base and J by 9 bases, with 7 bases between them. For the CDR3, the DNA is TGTGCCAGCAGCTTAGGTTTGCGTGAGCAGTTCTTC. Its protein product is CASSLGLREQFF. Filled out from reference TRBV7-2 and TRBJ2-1, the complete variable domain reads GAGVSQSPSNKVTEKGKDVELRCDPISGHTALYWYRQSLGQGLEFLIYFQGNSAPDKSGLPSDRFSAERTGGSVSTLTIQRTQQEDSAVYLCASSLGLREQFFGPGTRLTVL.

Of note for this clonotype: Mismatch with germline at one junction end may stem from a read error. The chain is built from TRBV15 and TRBJ1-2, with unresolved D. CDR1 and CDR2 (germline): LNHNV, YYDKDF (reference sequence). The CDR3 is made up of 14 amino acids. CDR3 DNA: TGTGCCACCAGCAGGGATAGGGATGACTATGGCTGCACCTTC. Its translation is CATSRDRDDYGCTF.

The chain has TRBV6-1 and TRBJ2-3; D unresolved. CDR1 and CDR2 from the germline V gene are MNHNS and SASEGT. The CDR3 sequence is 16 residues long. The ends were cut back, 2 bases at V and 1 base at J, with 13 bases in the middle. CDR3 protein: CASSETRRWGTDTQYF. In DNA form, the CDR3 reads TGTGCCAGCAGTGAAACCAGACGGTGGGGCACAGATACGCAGTATTTT.

Remarks on this clonotype: A read error may produce the germline difference seen at one junction end. The chain employs TRBV7-7 and TRBJ2-7; D is unresolved. Germline V gene sequence: CDR1 SSHAT, CDR2 FNYEAQ (reference sequence). The CDR3 contains 13 residues. The CDR3, as DNA: TGTGCTAGCAGCCCCTCGGACGGATACGAGCAGTACTTC. The encoded protein is CASSPSDGYEQYF.

The genes are TRBV9 and TRBJ1-1; no clear D. Trimming left V 1 base short and J 0 bases short, with 4 bases between. This CDR3 region has 13 residues. Germline V gene lookup returns CDR1 SGDLS and CDR2 YYNGEE. The CDR3 coding sequence is TGTGCCAGCAGCGTAATAATGAACACTGAAGCTTTCTTT. Translation gives CASSVIMNTEAFF.

The genes are TRBV15 and TRBJ2-1; weak D call: TRBD2 (5 bases). Germline V gene sequence: CDR1 LNHNV, CDR2 YYDKDF (reference sequence). The CDR3 is made up of 16 amino acids. Trimming cost V 1 base and J 0 bases, with 10 bases left between them. The CDR3 loop is CATSRGSGASYNEQFF. CDR3 DNA sequence: TGTGCCACCAGCAGAGGAAGCGGAGCCTCCTACAATGAGCAGTTCTTC.

This clonotype appeared a few times. The chain is built from TRBV2 and TRBJ1-5; D possibly corresponds to TRBD1 (5 bases). From germline, CDR1 is SNHLY and CDR2 FYNNEI. Trimming removed 3 bases from V and 4 bases from J, with 10 bases in between. The CDR3 contains 14 residues. CDR3 DNA: TGTGCCAGCAGTGAGGTGACAGCGAATCAGCCCCAGCATTTT. Translated, it gives CASSEVTANQPQHF.

This clonotype was found once. V and J are TRBV2 and TRBJ1-2, with D tentatively TRBD1 (5 bases). V was pared by 4 bases and J by 4 bases, with 16 bases between. This CDR3 is built from 15 residues. Germline V gene data show CDR1 as SNHLY and CDR2 as FYNNEI. This CDR3 is CASSGGVEAPYGYTF. Here the CDR3 DNA reads TGTGCCAGCAGTGGGGGGGTAGAGGCCCCCTATGGCTACACCTTC.

The DNA for the CDR3 is TGTGCCAGCAGTCAGGGGAGCAATCAGCCCCAGCATTTT. Amino acids: CASSQGSNQPQHF. This sequence joins TRBV12-3 or TRBV12-4 and TRBJ1-5; D might be TRBD1 (6 bases). V gave up 5 bases and J gave up 1 base, with 6 bases separating them. This CDR3 has 13 residues.

Regarding this clonotype: The junction departs from the called germline gene at one end, perhaps through a read error. The chain has TRBV19 and TRBJ2-7; either TRBD1 or TRBD2 may fit D (5 bases each). In germline, CDR1 is LNHDA, CDR2 SQIVND (reference sequence). This CDR3 contains 12 residues. CDR3 amino acids: CTSSSREGQQYF. Here the CDR3 DNA reads TGTACCAGTAGTAGTCGAGAGGGACAGCAGTACTTC.

With respect to this clonotype: This may arise from a read error, as a much more abundant clone is one base away. The chain links TRBV9 to TRBJ1-3; D not certain. This CDR3 has 15 residues. Germline V gene sequence: CDR1 SGDLS, CDR2 YYNGEE. CDR3 region: CASSLTGPSGNTIHF. The CDR3 nucleotides are TGTGCCAGCAGCCTAACGGGCCCCTCTGGAAACACCATACATTTT.

In this sample, this clonotype turned up once. The chain employs TRBV6-5 and TRBJ2-5, with D tentatively TRBD2 (6 bases). The CDR3 is 15 amino acids. V was shortened by 2 bases and J by 1 base, with 11 bases between the two germline ends. Germline CDR1 and CDR2: MNHEY and SVGAGI. CDR3 in amino acids: CASSYLGTLQETQYF. The CDR3 region has the DNA TGTGCCAGCAGTTACCTCGGGACTCTCCAAGAGACCCAGTACTTC.

The gene calls are TRBV7-9 and TRBJ2-3; 7 nucleotides agree with TRBD1. The CDR3 consists of 12 residues. Germline V gene sequence: CDR1 SEHNR, CDR2 FQNEAQ (reference sequence). CDR3 coding DNA: TGTGCAGCACAGGGGCTTGCCGATACGCAGTATTTT. Its translation: CAAQGLADTQYF.

CDR3 sequence (DNA): TGTGCCAGCCCAAAGGAACCCCGTACGAACACTGAAGCTTTCTTT. As protein: CASPKEPRTNTEAFF. J is TRBJ1-1 and V is TRBV25-1; D remains ambiguous. V was shortened by 8 bases and J by 1 base, with 17 bases between the two germline ends. Germline assignment: CDR1 MGHDK and CDR2 SYGVNS. CDR3 length: 15 amino acids.

The table lists this clonotype with a few counts. The rearrangement joins TRBV20-1 to TRBJ2-7; no reliable D call. Germline assignment: CDR1 DFQATT and CDR2 SNEGSKA (reference sequence). V dropped 0 bases and J dropped 6 bases, with 9 bases sitting between them. This CDR3 has 12 amino acids. The CDR3 is CSARENEAEQYF. The CDR3 coding sequence is TGCAGTGCTAGAGAGAACGAGGCCGAGCAGTACTTC.

The V call is TRBV10-3, the J call TRBJ1-1; 9 positions agree with TRBD1. V was clipped by 7 bases and J by 1 base; unmatched bases: 4. Germline V gene data show CDR1 as ENHRY and CDR2 as SYGVKD. The CDR3 contains 14 residues. CDR3 bases: TGTGCCATCAAATTGGACAGGGGGAACACTGAAGCTTTCTTT. Translated: CAIKLDRGNTEAFF.

The V gene is TRBV24-1, the J gene TRBJ2-1; 7 positions match TRBD2. The germline V gene has CDR1 KGHDR and CDR2 SFDVKD. The CDR3 totals 12 residues. Trimming cost V 12 bases and J 4 bases; bases outside gene matches: 5. The CDR3 DNA follows: TGTGCCTCTCCGGGGGGTTACAATGAGCAGTTCTTC. It is translated as CASPGGYNEQFF.